Sequencing of this TCR beta chain was carried out in a study of beta chain features in type 1 diabetes. Study information: Healthy donors and patients had similar age, gender and cell yields. Study conclusions and caveats: In these data, an HLA type influence on TCRB rearrangement remained unresolved. Across all four CD4+ subsets, people with type 1 diabetes showed modestly shorter TCRB CDR3s.

For this clone: Its specificity is unknown.

Germline V gene data show CDR1 as SGDLS and CDR2 as YYNGEE. Trimming took off 0 bases at V and 0 bases at J, with 10 bases between the two ends. CDR3 size: 16 residues. As every portion of the isolated RNA was reverse transcribed, the sequencing read expressed TCRB transcripts. Sequenced by immunoSEQ multiplex PCR; TCRdb stores in-frame clones only, minus some. The data show 240,000 or so clones, 55% to 70% seen once. The sequencing sample was made of naive CD4+ T cells from blood. The chain links TRBV9 to TRBJ1-3; D call uncertain. This clonotype was obtained from a man aged 25 to 40 in good health. The CDR3 loop reads CASSVGRLSSGNTIYF. The DNA for the CDR3 is TGTGCCAGCAGCGTAGGCAGGCTGAGCTCTGGAAACACCATATATTTT. Drawing the rest from reference TRBV9 and TRBJ1-3, the complete variable domain is DSGVTQTPKHLITATGQRVTLRCSPRSGDLSVYWYQQSLDQGLQFLIQYYNGEERAKGNILERFSAQQFPDLHSELNLSSLELGDSALYFCASSVGRLSSGNTIYFGEGSWLTVV.